The TCR beta chain under discussion was sequenced for a study of tumor-infiltrating lymphocytes in localized non-small cell lung cancer. Study overall: The cohort mixed smokers and never-smokers, several histologies, and some post-neoadjuvant-chemotherapy samples. Study findings and constraints: Only some patients had TCR sequencing, depending on available tissue. Each assay used a separate piece of the same tissue.

Germline V gene lookup returns CDR1 ENHRY and CDR2 SYGVKD. This CDR3 region has 15 residues. Germline trimming cut 6 bases from V and 2 bases from J; bases unmatched to any gene: 8. Using immunoSEQ multiplex PCR, the repertoire was profiled, and TCRdb retains in-frame clones only, with some absent. The table has about 15,000 clones, around 65% seen once. Worth noting for this clone: Antigen unknown.

The sequencing input was uninvolved lung tissue not adjacent to the tumor. The source of this sequence is a human donor with non-small cell lung cancer. The chain is built from TRBV10-3 and TRBJ1-2; 8 positions agree with TRBD1. CDR3 residues: CAISGQGQANYGYTF. The CDR3 region has the DNA TGTGCCATCAGCGGACAGGGACAGGCCAACTATGGCTACACCTTC.